The clone carrying this T cell receptor (beta chain) was seen at least ten times. These data belong to a study of T cells in Graves' hyperthyroidism and ophthalmopathy. V was pared by 2 bases and J by 3 bases, with 18 bases between. The CDR3 runs to 17 residues. The V gene's germline CDR1 is SGHRS and CDR2 YFSETQ. Among the patients, aged 18 to 65, hyperthyroidism was newly diagnosed and had lasted under 2 months. Exclusions: uncontrolled infection, other autoimmune disease, pregnancy, lactation. Thyroid ultrasound and orbital computed tomography, with clinical symptoms and serum thyroxine and TRAb, informed diagnoses. Amplification of TCR beta CDR3 regions was performed using RNA transcripts as template. Primed by the HTBI set, a first-round RT-PCR was run on the TCR CDR3. One entry per CDR3 protein results from TCRdb running MiXCR on the multiplex PCR reads. In the table there are around 600,000 distinct CDR3 sequences, about 15% of which are singletons.

The chain links TRBV5-1 to TRBJ2-1, with a weak D call TRBD2 (6 bases). This TCR was sampled from a young woman with Graves' hyperthyroidism. The sequenced material came from blood. The CDR3 DNA reads as TGCGCCAGCAGCTTCGGGGCCGGGACTCCGGGCTACAATGAGCAGTTCTTC. Its protein product is CASSFGAGTPGYNEQFF.